The 14 T cell receptor beta chains listed next were all sequenced from one sample in a study of blood T cell repertoires in COVID-19 (dated by TCRdb to 2018 to 2020). The receptor library was made with the immunoSEQ multiplex PCR assay. Here the immuneACCESS table is served through TCRdb, limited to in-frame sequences with V and J called. Missing clones are a known gap in these copies; in checked studies unresolved V genes cover under half, and the rest lacks a known reason. The sample yields 55,000 to 80,000 clones; 89% were counted once. The top ten hold around 8.7% of the sample. Material for sequencing was peripheral blood. Every receptor here comes from a man in his forties or fifties with active COVID-19.

The chain combines TRBV7-9 with TRBJ2-1, with 7 bases lining up with TRBD1. The CDR3 runs 15 residues. The junction had 10 bases not matched to a gene; V was cut back by 1 base and J by 10 bases. Germline CDR1 is SEHNR and CDR2 is FQNEAQ (reference sequence). The CDR3 region is CASSLGLTGAGEQFF. The CDR3 DNA reads TGTGCCAGCAGCTTAGGACTCACAGGGGCTGGGGAGCAGTTCTTC.

The rearrangement joins TRBV6-5 to TRBJ1-2; no firm D call. V was shortened by 7 bases and J by 6 bases, with 9 bases between the two germline ends. The germline V gene has CDR1 MNHEY and CDR2 SVGAGI. This CDR3 is built from 11 residues. CDR3 coding DNA: TGTGCCAGCAACAGTCTTGATGGCTACACCTTC. It is translated as CASNSLDGYTF.

The rearrangement joins TRBV19 to TRBJ1-2; 10 nucleotides match TRBD1. The CDR3 contains 13 residues. V gave up 10 bases and J gave up 5 bases; unmatched junction bases: 7. From germline, CDR1 is LNHDA and CDR2 SQIVND (reference sequence). The CDR3 coding sequence is TGTGCCACCAAGACAGGGGGCAATTATGGCTACACCTTC. Translating gives CATKTGGNYGYTF.

This clone was counted a few times. The chain joins TRBV25-1 to TRBJ2-3; D might be TRBD2 (6 bases). CDR1 and CDR2 (germline): MGHDK, SYGVNS. The CDR3 is 13 amino acids. Between the trimmed V and J ends, which lost 8 bases and 2 bases, there was a span of 11 bases. This CDR3 is CASEGLNTDTQYF. The DNA of the CDR3 is TGTGCCAGCGAGGGACTGAACACAGATACGCAGTATTTT. Drawing the rest from reference TRBV25-1 and TRBJ2-3, the complete variable domain is EADIYQTPRYLVIGTGKKITLECSQTMGHDKMYWYQQDPGMELHLIHYSYGVNSTEKGDLSSESTVSRIRTEHFPLTLESARPSHTSQYLCASEGLNTDTQYFGPGTRLTVL.

The chain has TRBV30 and TRBJ1-2, with 9 bases fitting TRBD1. Germline V gene lookup returns CDR1 GTSNPN and CDR2 SVGIG (reference sequence). The length of the CDR3 is 14 residues. The trim removed 1 base at V and 3 bases at J, leaving 3 bases unmatched. The CDR3 nucleotides read TGTGCCTGGAGTGCAGACAGGGGGGACTATGGCTACACCTTC. Protein sequence: CAWSADRGDYGYTF.

The chain uses TRBV5-6 and TRBJ1-2; 8 bases are a match to TRBD1. Germline CDR1 SGHDT, CDR2 YYEEEE. The V and J ends lost 5 bases and 4 bases, in that order; junction bases with no gene match: 4. This CDR3 region has 13 residues. The CDR3 nucleotides read TGTGCCAGCAGATTACAGGGGGTCTATGGCTACACCTTC. This encodes CASRLQGVYGYTF.

V usage is TRBV7-9 and J usage is TRBJ2-7; 13 bases are a match to TRBD2. Germline V gene lookup returns CDR1 SEHNR and CDR2 FQNEAQ (reference sequence). V was pared by 2 bases and J by 6 bases, with 4 bases of the junction left unmatched. CDR3 size: 15 residues. The CDR3 sequence is CASSLFTSGGVEQYF. CDR3 DNA: TGTGCCAGCAGCTTATTTACTAGCGGGGGGGTCGAGCAGTACTTC.

The rearrangement joins TRBV7-9 to TRBJ2-1; D call uncertain. V lost 5 bases and J lost 0, with 8 bases in between. The CDR3 has 14 residues. Per germline, CDR1 SEHNR and CDR2 FQNEAQ (reference sequence). Here the CDR3 reads CASSPVSSYNEQFF. The CDR3 coding sequence is TGTGCCAGCAGCCCCGTTAGCTCCTACAATGAGCAGTTCTTC.

This sequence joins TRBV5-4 and TRBJ1-2; TRBD1 aligns across 10 bases. In germline, CDR1 is SGHNT, CDR2 YYREEE (reference sequence). CDR3 size: 14 residues. V was pared by 3 bases and J by 5 bases, with 4 bases of the junction left unmatched. DNA for the CDR3: TGTGCCAGCAGCTGGGGGGACAGGGGATATGGCTACACCTTC. Protein product: CASSWGDRGYGYTF.

The chain employs TRBV18 and TRBJ2-7, with 8 bases fitting TRBD1. The trim removed 6 bases at V and 6 bases at J, leaving 19 bases unmatched. The CDR3 length is 17 residues. Germline CDR1 reads KGHSH; CDR2 reads LQKENI. CDR3 nucleotides: TGTGCCAGCTCCAGGACCGGGACAGGAGAGATGAATCGCGAGCAGTACTTC. This gives the protein CASSRTGTGEMNREQYF.

This clone was recorded once. The chain links TRBV20-1 to TRBJ2-7; D is possibly TRBD1 (5 bases). V was clipped by 3 bases and J by 3 bases, with 15 bases between them. The CDR3 has 14 amino acids. The germline CDR1 and CDR2 sequences are DFQATT and SNEGSKA (reference sequence). The CDR3 coding sequence is TGCAGTGCTAGTTACCGACAGCGAGGCTACGAGCAGTACTTC. This codes for CSASYRQRGYEQYF.

The chain links TRBV4-1 to TRBJ1-4; D is perhaps TRBD1 (5 bases). The germline V and J ends were trimmed by 1 base and 0 bases, with 9 bases remaining between them. The germline V gene has CDR1 MGHRA and CDR2 YSYEKL. The CDR3 covers 16 residues. CDR3 nucleotide sequence: TGCGCCAGCAGCCAAGTCGGAGGGGCAACTAATGAAAAACTGTTTTTT. This sequence encodes CASSQVGGATNEKLFF.

The chain uses TRBV7-8 and TRBJ2-1; TRBD2 matches 8 bases. The CDR3 runs 15 residues. V trimming: 5 bases; J trimming: 6 bases; junction bases outside the gene matches: 9. Germline-derived CDR1 and CDR2 are SGHVS and FQNEAQ. The CDR3 loop reads CASSLRGGIINEQFF. The CDR3 nucleotides read TGTGCCAGCAGCCTACGGGGGGGAATTATCAATGAGCAGTTCTTC.

V usage is TRBV12-3 or TRBV12-4 and J usage is TRBJ1-4, with a tentative D call TRBD1 (6 bases). The CDR3 has 11 residues. Trimming cost V 5 bases and J 16 bases, with 14 bases left between them. The CDR3 coding sequence is TGTGCCAGCAGTCCCGGGACAAACAAGTTTTTT. This sequence encodes CASSPGTNKFF.